This T cell receptor (beta chain) was found in a study of radiotherapy plus CTLA-4 blockade in lung cancer. Profiled with immunoSEQ multiplex PCR; TCRdb holds only in-frame clones, not every one. Of under 100,000 clones in the sample, about 83% are singletons; the top ten hold more than 14%. The germline CDR1 and CDR2 sequences are SGHTA and FQGNSA. V lost 6 bases, J lost 2 bases, and 24 bases lay in between. CDR3 length: 18 residues. The gene calls are TRBV7-2 and TRBJ2-3, with TRBD2 as a possible D gene (6 bases). The sequencing used peripheral blood, collected from a patient treated with radiotherapy plus ipilimumab. The clonotype originates from a human donor with non-small cell lung cancer that progressed on radiotherapy plus ipilimumab. Written as DNA, the CDR3 is TGTGCCAGCAGAGGGACTTCGCCAACGTTGGGGTACACAGATACGCAGTATTTT. Translating gives CASRGTSPTLGYTDTQYF.